This T cell receptor beta chain was sequenced during a study of preoperative IRX-2 immunotherapy in early breast cancer. TCRdb's copy holds only in-frame clones and misses some; the assay was immunoSEQ multiplex PCR. The repertoire holds 30,000 to 35,000 clones, with 90% to 95% as singletons. This clone was picked up one time. The sample's treatment: preoperative locoregional IRX-2 cytokine immunotherapy. This phase Ib study tested locoregional IRX-2 cytokine immunotherapy given before surgery. This receptor was identified in a human donor with breast cancer. This specimen was taken from a patient treated with IRX-2 immunotherapy.

DNA of the CDR3: TGCAGCGTATCTATAGGGAGAGAGCAGTACTTC. This translates into CSVSIGREQYF. The chain carries TRBV29-1 and TRBJ2-7; the D gene is possibly TRBD2 (5 bases). V was trimmed by 6 bases and J by 7 bases, leaving 13 bases between them. Per the germline V gene, CDR1 is SQVTM and CDR2 is ANQGSEA. This CDR3 is 11 amino acids long.